This T cell receptor (beta chain) was recorded in a study of human T cells and chemical hapten exposure. Study-level information: TCR yields per sample varied mostly from small pooled library volume differences. Broader study findings: DPC sensitization produced no change in TCRs with frequency above 1 in 1000.

Individual cDNA molecules in this library carried unique molecular identifiers. Per the original methods: Individual samples carried between roughly 23,224 and 750,000 TCRs, with more than 95,000 as the median. TCRdb re-analysed the RACE reads in MiXCR, keeping a single row per CDR3 protein. TCRdb, not the original authors, processed these V and J calls. The top ten clones hold 2.5% to 3% of a sample with roughly 380,000 distinct CDR3 sequences, 4% to 6% of them seen once. V dropped 0 bases and J dropped 1 base, with 9 bases sitting between them. Germline CDR1 and CDR2: MNHNS and SASEGT. The CDR3 loop spans 15 amino acids. Time point of the sample: pre-sensitization, week 0. As for treatment: therapeutic diphenylcyclopropenone sensitization with weekly scalp DPC. This clonotype came up a few times. As yet, its antigen is unknown.

The starting material was whole blood, obtained in connection with sensitization to the hapten diphenylcyclopropenone (DPC). The clonotype comes from a woman in her fifties or sixties with alopecia areata. Some clones in this sample may be carry-over from other donors' samples. This chain joins TRBV6-1 and TRBJ2-5; D gene uncertain. Here the CDR3 DNA reads TGTGCCAGCAGTGAAGCATGGGCGGCCCAAGAGACCCAGTACTTC. It translates to CASSEAWAAQETQYF.